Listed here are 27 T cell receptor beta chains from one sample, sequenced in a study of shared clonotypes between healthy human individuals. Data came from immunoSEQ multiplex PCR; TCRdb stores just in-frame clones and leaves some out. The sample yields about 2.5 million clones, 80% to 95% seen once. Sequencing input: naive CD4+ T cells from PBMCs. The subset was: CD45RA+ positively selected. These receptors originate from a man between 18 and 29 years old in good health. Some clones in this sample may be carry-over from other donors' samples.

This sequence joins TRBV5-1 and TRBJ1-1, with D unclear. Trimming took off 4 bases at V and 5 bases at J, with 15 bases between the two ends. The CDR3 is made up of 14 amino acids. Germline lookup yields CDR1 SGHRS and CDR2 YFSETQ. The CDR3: CASSPHGEVTEAFF. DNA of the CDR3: TGCGCCAGCAGCCCTCACGGGGAGGTTACTGAAGCTTTCTTT. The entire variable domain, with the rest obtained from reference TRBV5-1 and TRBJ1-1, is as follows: KAGVTQTPRYLIKTRGQQVTLSCSPISGHRSVSWYQQTPGQGLQFLFEYFSETQRNKGNFPGRFSGRQFSNSRSEMNVSTLELGDSALYLCASSPHGEVTEAFFGQGTRLTVV.

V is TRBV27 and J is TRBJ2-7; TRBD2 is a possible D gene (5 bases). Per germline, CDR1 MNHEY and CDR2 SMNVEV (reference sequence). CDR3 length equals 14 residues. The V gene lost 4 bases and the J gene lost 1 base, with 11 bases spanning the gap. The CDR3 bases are TGTGCCAGCAGTTCGGAGCGGCGTTCCTACGAGCAGTACTTC. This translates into CASSSERRSYEQYF.

CDR3: CASSSYLGTGLEDGYTF. In nucleotides, the CDR3 is TGTGCCAGCAGCTCTTACCTCGGGACAGGCCTGGAGGATGGCTACACCTTC. The V call is TRBV5-4, the J call TRBJ1-2; 8 bases agree with TRBD1. V was clipped by 3 bases and J by 6 bases; unmatched bases: 16. The germline gives CDR1 SGHNT, CDR2 YYREEE (reference sequence). The CDR3 sequence is 17 residues long. The whole variable domain, filled in from reference TRBV5-4 and TRBJ1-2, reads ETGVTQSPTHLIKTRGQQVTLRCSSQSGHNTVSWYQQALGQGPQFIFQYYREEENGRGNFPPRFSGLQFPNYSSELNVNALELDDSALYLCASSSYLGTGLEDGYTFGSGTRLTVV.

The CDR3 coding sequence is TGCGCCAGCAGCCGCCCGGACAGGCGACCTAACTATGGCTACACCTTC. Translating gives CASSRPDRRPNYGYTF. The V call is TRBV4-1, the J call TRBJ1-2; 7 bases line up with TRBD1. Germline loops: CDR1 MGHRA, CDR2 YSYEKL. V lost 4 bases and J lost 0; bases outside the gene matches: 8. The CDR3 has 16 residues.

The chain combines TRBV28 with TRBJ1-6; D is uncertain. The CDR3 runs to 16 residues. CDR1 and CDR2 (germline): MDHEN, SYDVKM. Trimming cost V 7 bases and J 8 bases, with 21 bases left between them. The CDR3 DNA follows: TGTGCCAGCACCGAAATTCGGGGTGGAGAAGATTCACCCCTCCACTTT. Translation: CASTEIRGGEDSPLHF.

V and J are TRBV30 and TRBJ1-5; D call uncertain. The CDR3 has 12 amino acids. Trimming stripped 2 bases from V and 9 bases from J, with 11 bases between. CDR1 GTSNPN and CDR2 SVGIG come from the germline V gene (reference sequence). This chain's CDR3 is CAWSLPFGPQHF. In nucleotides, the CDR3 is TGTGCCTGGAGTCTCCCCTTTGGGCCCCAGCATTTT.

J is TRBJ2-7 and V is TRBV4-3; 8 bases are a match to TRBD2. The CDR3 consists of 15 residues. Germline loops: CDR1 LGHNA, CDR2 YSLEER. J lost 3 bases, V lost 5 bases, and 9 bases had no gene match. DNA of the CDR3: TGCGCCAGCAGCGTCCTTTGGCGGGAGGTCTACGAGCAGTACTTC. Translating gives CASSVLWREVYEQYF.

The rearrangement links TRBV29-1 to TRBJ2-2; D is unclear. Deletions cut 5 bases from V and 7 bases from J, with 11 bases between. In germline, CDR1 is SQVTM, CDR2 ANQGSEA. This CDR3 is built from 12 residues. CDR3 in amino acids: CSVKRSGGELFF. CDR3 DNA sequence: TGCAGCGTTAAAAGGTCCGGCGGGGAGCTGTTTTTT.

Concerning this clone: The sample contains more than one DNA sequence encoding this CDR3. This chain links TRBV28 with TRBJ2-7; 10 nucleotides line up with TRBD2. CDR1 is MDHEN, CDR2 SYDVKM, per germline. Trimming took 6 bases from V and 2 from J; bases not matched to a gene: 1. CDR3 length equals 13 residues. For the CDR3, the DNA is TGTGCCAGCAGCCTAGCGGGGGCCTACGAGCAGTACTTC. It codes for CASSLAGAYEQYF.

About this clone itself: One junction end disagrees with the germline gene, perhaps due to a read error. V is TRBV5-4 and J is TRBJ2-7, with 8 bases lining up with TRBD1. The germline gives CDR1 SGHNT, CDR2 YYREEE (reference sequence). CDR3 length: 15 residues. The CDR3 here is CASSLGRGLSYGQYF. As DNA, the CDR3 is TGTGCCAGCAGCTTGGGCAGGGGGCTTTCCTACGGGCAGTACTTC.

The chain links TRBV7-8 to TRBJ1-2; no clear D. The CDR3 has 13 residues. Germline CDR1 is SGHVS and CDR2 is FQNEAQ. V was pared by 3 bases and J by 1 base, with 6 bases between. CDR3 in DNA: TGTGCCAGCAGCTTGACGATTAACTATGGCTACACCTTC. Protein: CASSLTINYGYTF.

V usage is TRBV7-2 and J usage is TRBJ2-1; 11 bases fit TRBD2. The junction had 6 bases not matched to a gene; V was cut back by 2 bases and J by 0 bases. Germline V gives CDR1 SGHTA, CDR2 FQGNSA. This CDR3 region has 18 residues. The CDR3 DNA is TGTGCCAGCAGCTTACCCTCTACTAGCGGGAGCTCCTACAATGAGCAGTTCTTC. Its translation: CASSLPSTSGSSYNEQFF.

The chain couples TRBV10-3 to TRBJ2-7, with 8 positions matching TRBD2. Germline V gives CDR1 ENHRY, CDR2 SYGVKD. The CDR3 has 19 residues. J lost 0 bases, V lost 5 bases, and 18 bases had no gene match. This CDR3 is CAISKRAGGSFRDSYEQYF. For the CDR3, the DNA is TGTGCCATCAGTAAGAGGGCGGGAGGTAGTTTTCGGGACTCCTACGAGCAGTACTTC.

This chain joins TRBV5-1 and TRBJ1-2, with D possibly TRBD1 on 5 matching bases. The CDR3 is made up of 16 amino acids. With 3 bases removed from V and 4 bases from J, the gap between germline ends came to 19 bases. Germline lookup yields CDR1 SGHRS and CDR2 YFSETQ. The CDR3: CASSWTSFGDRYGYTF. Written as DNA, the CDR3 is TGCGCCAGCAGCTGGACCTCATTCGGGGACCGCTATGGCTACACCTTC.

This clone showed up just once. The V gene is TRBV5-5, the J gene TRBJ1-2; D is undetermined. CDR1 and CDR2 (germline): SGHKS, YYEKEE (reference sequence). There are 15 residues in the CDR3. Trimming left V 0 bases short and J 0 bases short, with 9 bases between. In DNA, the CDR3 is TGTGCCAGCAGCTTGGTTCCCAGATCTAACTATGGCTACACCTTC. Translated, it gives CASSLVPRSNYGYTF.

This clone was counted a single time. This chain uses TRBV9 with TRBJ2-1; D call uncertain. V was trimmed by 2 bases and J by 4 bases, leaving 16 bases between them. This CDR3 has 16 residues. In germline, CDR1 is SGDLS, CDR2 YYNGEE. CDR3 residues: CASSVSWSLQYNEQFF. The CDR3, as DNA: TGTGCCAGCAGCGTCTCGTGGAGCCTCCAATACAATGAGCAGTTCTTC.

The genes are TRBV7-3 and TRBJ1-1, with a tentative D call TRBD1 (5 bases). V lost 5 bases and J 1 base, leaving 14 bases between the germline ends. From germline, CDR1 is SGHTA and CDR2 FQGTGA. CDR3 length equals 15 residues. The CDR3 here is CASSRDRLPNTEAFF. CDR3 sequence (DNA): TGTGCCAGCAGCCGGGACCGACTACCGAACACTGAAGCTTTCTTT.

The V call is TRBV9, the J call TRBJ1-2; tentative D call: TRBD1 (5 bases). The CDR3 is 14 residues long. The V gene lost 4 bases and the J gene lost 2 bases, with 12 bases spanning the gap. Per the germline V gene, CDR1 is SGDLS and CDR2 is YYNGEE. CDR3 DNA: TGTGCCAGCAGCTCTGGCGGGGGGAACTATGGCTACACCTTC. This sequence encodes CASSSGGGNYGYTF.

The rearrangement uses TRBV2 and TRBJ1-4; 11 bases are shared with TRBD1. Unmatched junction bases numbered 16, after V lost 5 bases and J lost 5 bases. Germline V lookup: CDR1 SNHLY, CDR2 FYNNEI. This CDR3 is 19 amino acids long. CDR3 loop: CASSPTRGTGGGTNEKLFF. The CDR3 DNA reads TGTGCCAGCAGTCCCACAAGAGGGACAGGGGGGGGGACGAATGAAAAACTGTTTTTT.

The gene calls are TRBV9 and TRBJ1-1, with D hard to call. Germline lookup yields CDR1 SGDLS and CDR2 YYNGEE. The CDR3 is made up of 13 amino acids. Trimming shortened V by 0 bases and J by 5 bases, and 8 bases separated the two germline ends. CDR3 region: CASSVAVRTEAFF. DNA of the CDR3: TGTGCCAGCAGCGTAGCGGTGCGGACTGAAGCTTTCTTT.

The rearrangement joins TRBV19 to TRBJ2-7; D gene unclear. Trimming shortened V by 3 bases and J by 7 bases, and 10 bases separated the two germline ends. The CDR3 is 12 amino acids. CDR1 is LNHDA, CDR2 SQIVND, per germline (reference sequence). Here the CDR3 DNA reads TGTGCCAGTAGTATGGTCGGATTGGAGCAGTACTTC. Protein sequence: CASSMVGLEQYF.

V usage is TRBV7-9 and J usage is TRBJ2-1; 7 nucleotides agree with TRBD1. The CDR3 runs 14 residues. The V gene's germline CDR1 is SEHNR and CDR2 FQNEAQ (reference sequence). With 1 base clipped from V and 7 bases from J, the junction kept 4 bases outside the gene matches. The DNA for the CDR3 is TGTGCCAGCAGCTTAGGACAGGGCCTGAATGAGCAGTTCTTC. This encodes CASSLGQGLNEQFF.

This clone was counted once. The CDR3 is CASSYSGQYYEQYF. Here the CDR3 DNA reads TGTGCCAGCAGTTACTCGGGGCAGTACTACGAGCAGTACTTC. The chain joins TRBV6-5 to TRBJ2-7, with D possibly TRBD1 on 5 matching bases. Per germline, CDR1 MNHEY and CDR2 SVGAGI. V shed 0 bases and J shed 3 bases, with 9 bases lying between them. CDR3 length: 14 amino acids.

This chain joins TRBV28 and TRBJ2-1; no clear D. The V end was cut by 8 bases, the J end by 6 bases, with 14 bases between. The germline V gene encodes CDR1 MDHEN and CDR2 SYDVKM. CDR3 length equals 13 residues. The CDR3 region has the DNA TGTGCCAGCCGCGTGGGTCCCATCAATGAGCAGTTCTTC. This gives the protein CASRVGPINEQFF.

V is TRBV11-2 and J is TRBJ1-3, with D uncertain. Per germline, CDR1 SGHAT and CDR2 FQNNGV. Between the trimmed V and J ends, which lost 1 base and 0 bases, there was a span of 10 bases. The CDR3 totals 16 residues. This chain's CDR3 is CASSLALGNSGNTIYF. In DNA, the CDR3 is TGTGCCAGCAGCTTAGCGCTGGGAAACTCTGGAAACACCATATATTTT.

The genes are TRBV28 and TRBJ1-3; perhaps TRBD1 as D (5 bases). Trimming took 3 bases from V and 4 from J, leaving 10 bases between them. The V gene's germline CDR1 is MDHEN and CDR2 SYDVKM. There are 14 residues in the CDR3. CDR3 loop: CASSFRGFGNTIYF. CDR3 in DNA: TGTGCCAGCAGTTTTCGGGGGTTCGGAAACACCATATATTTT.

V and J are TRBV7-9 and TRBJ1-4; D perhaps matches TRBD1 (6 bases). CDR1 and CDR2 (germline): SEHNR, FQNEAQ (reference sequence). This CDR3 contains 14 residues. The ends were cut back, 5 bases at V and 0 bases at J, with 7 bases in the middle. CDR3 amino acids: CASSKGATNEKLFF. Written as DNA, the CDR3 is TGTGCCAGCAGCAAGGGGGCAACTAATGAAAAACTGTTTTTT.